Following are 9 T cell receptor beta chains from one sample sequenced in a study of post-analysis software for immune sequencing data. No cognate antigen is known for these TCRs. Study-level findings and limits: Among 4 or 5 TRBV segments more frequent in patients than controls were TRBV5-6, TRBV5-1 and TRBV20-1.

Unique molecular identifiers were carried by the TCR beta cDNA libraries. TCRdb called the PCR reads again in MiXCR, with one record for every CDR3 protein. The table includes about 760,000 distinct CDR3 sequences, about 27% detected once. Sequenced input: blood. The origin of the receptors is a girl aged 5 to 17 with multiple sclerosis.

J is TRBJ2-7 and V is TRBV6-2 or TRBV6-3; D may correspond to TRBD1 or TRBD2 (6 bases each). V was cut by 8 bases and J by 2 bases, with 13 bases left in between. Germline V gene sequence: CDR1 MNHEY, CDR2 SVGEGT. The CDR3 sequence is 13 residues long. The CDR3 loop is CASLRGPTYEQYF. The CDR3 DNA sequence: TGTGCCAGCCTCCGGGGGCCCACCTACGAGCAGTACTTC.

This clonotype was picked up a small number of times. J is TRBJ2-5 and V is TRBV28; 8 nucleotides agree with TRBD1. CDR3 length: 15 amino acids. Trimming cost V 6 bases and J 1 base; bases outside gene matches: 7. CDR1 is MDHEN, CDR2 SYDVKM, per germline. The CDR3 spells CASSSGGWAQETQYF. CDR3 coding DNA: TGTGCCAGCAGCTCAGGGGGCTGGGCCCAAGAGACCCAGTACTTC.

The chain joins TRBV6-1 to TRBJ2-1, with TRBD2 identical over 12 bases. V trimming: 8 bases; J trimming: 6 bases; junction bases outside the gene matches: 14. Per germline, CDR1 MNHNS and CDR2 SASEGT. The CDR3 runs 17 residues. This CDR3 is CASLKSLAGGPLNEQFF. CDR3 coding DNA: TGTGCCAGCCTCAAGAGTCTAGCGGGGGGGCCTCTCAATGAGCAGTTCTTC.

This clonotype has just a few counts. V and J are TRBV3-1 and TRBJ2-5; 10 bases map to TRBD2. This CDR3 region has 17 residues. CDR1 is LGHDT, CDR2 YNNKEL, per germline (reference sequence). V lost 0 bases to trimming and J lost 5 bases; unmatched junction nucleotides: 9. Written as DNA, the CDR3 is TGTGCCAGCAGCCAAGATTCGATAGCGGGAGGAAGGGAGACCCAGTACTTC. This codes for CASSQDSIAGGRETQYF.

On this clonotype itself: The junction shows a germline mismatch at one end, possibly a read error. The V and J genes are TRBV3-1 and TRBJ1-2; perhaps TRBD1 as D (5 bases). This CDR3 spans 15 amino acids. Germline values: CDR1 LGHDT, CDR2 YNNKEL (reference sequence). This CDR3 is CASSQAQEIDYGYTF. The CDR3 coding sequence is TGTGCCAGCAGCCAAGCACAGGAGATAGACTACGGCTACACCTTC.

This clonotype was found a few times. The V and J genes are TRBV20-1 and TRBJ2-1, with 9 bases identical to TRBD1. V shed 6 bases, J shed 5 bases, and the junction held 8 bases outside the gene matches. CDR3 length: 14 residues. Germline-derived CDR1 and CDR2 are DFQATT and SNEGSKA (reference sequence). The CDR3 DNA is TGCAGTGCAACCGGGACAGGGATCAACAATGAGCAGTTCTTC. Translating it yields CSATGTGINNEQFF.

This clonotype appeared many times. The CDR3 region is CAISESGGSYEQYF. The CDR3 DNA follows: TGTGCCATCAGTGAGTCGGGGGGCTCCTACGAGCAGTACTTC. The chain joins TRBV10-3 to TRBJ2-7; D may be TRBD2 (6 bases). Trimming pared 0 bases from V and 0 bases from J, leaving 6 bases between. The CDR3 sequence is 14 residues long. Germline V gives CDR1 ENHRY, CDR2 SYGVKD.

This rearrangement joins TRBV20-1 to TRBJ2-4, with D possibly being TRBD2 (7 bases). From germline, CDR1 is DFQATT and CDR2 SNEGSKA (reference sequence). The CDR3 contains 18 residues. The V end lost 0 bases, the J end lost 3 bases, and 21 bases lay between the germline ends. The chain's CDR3 is CSAREFFGGARGKNIQYF. For the CDR3, the DNA is TGCAGTGCTAGAGAATTTTTTGGGGGGGCAAGAGGCAAAAACATTCAGTACTTC.

In this sample, this clonotype turned up a few times. V is TRBV25-1 and J is TRBJ2-7; possible D gene TRBD2, 6 bases. The J call may be mistaken, given a closer DNA end match to TRBJ2-5. The CDR3 runs to 15 residues. CDR1 MGHDK and CDR2 SYGVNS come from the germline V gene. CDR3 residues: CASRHGRGHQETQYF. In DNA, the CDR3 is TGTGCCAGCAGACACGGGCGGGGCCACCAAGAGACCCAGTACTTC.